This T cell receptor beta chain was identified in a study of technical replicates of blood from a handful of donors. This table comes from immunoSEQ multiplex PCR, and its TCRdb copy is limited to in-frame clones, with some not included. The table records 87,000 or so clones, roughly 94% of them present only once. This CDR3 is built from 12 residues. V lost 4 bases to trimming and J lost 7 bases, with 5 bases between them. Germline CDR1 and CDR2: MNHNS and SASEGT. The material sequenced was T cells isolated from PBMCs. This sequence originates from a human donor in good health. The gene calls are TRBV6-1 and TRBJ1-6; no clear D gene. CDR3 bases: TGTGCCAGCAGTGTTGTAAATTCACCCCTCCACTTT. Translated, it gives CASSVVNSPLHF.